The 13 T cell receptor beta chains below come from one sample, sequenced in a study of T-cell reconstitution after alpha-beta-depleted transplantation in children listed by TCRdb under 2016. The library was produced with PCR. Instrument on record: Illumina HiSeq 2500. TCR library preparation used molecular barcoding, with unique molecular identifiers applied to normalize quantification of the TCRbeta repertoire. TCRdb reworked the public reads: Q25 trimming with fastp, MiXCR clone assembly, productive beta chains retained. Each CDR3 protein appears once, grouped with its most common genes and DNA. In all, the sample holds 200,000 to 250,000 distinct CDR3 sequences, and 12% of those were seen once. Jointly, the top ten make up roughly 2.6% of the sample. This specimen consisted of PBMCs from the stem cell graft donor, obtained from the stem cell graft. The receptors were sampled from a human donor who donated a stem cell graft to a child with acute lymphoblastic leukemia.

This clonotype was observed at least ten times. V usage is TRBV7-2 and J usage is TRBJ2-4, with TRBD2 as a possible D gene (5 bases). From germline, CDR1 is SGHTA and CDR2 FQGNSA. The length of the CDR3 is 13 residues. Trimming cost V 7 bases and J 7 bases, with 14 bases left between them. The CDR3 nucleotides read TGTGCCAGCACGGAGGCAGCGGAGAACATTCAGTACTTC. Translating it yields CASTEAAENIQYF.

This clonotype was seen at least ten times. V usage is TRBV28 and J usage is TRBJ1-6; tentatively, D is TRBD1 (6 bases). The length of the CDR3 is 17 residues. Germline-derived CDR1 and CDR2 are MDHEN and SYDVKM. V was trimmed by 1 base and J by 1 base, leaving 11 bases between them. As DNA, the CDR3 is TGTGCCAGCAGTTTATCCAGGGGAGAGTCCTATAATTCACCCCTCCACTTT. It specifies CASSLSRGESYNSPLHF. The whole variable domain, remainder taken from reference TRBV28 and TRBJ1-6, is DVKVTQSSRYLVKRTGEKVFLECVQDMDHENMFWYRQDPGLGLRLIYFSYDVKMKEKGDIPEGYSVSREKKERFSLILESASTNQTSMYLCASSLSRGESYNSPLHFGNGTRLTVT.

This clonotype was recorded many times. The V call is TRBV20-1, the J call TRBJ2-3; 8 positions match TRBD2. V dropped 3 bases and J dropped 5; count of bases not matched to a gene: 7. Germline V gives CDR1 DFQATT, CDR2 SNEGSKA (reference sequence). CDR3 length equals 14 residues. CDR3 protein: CSASGAGERDTQYF. The DNA for the CDR3 is TGCAGTGCTAGTGGAGCGGGGGAACGAGATACGCAGTATTTT.

This clonotype was detected only a few times. The rearrangement uses TRBV12-3 or TRBV12-4 and TRBJ1-2, with 7 positions matching TRBD1. The CDR3 extends over 13 amino acids. V lost 6 bases and J lost 6; bases outside the gene matches: 7. CDR3 sequence reads: CASSINRGDGYTF. DNA for the CDR3: TGTGCCAGCAGCATCAACAGGGGAGATGGCTACACCTTC.

This clonotype has at least ten counts. The genes are TRBV28 and TRBJ2-3; no definite D call. CDR1 MDHEN and CDR2 SYDVKM come from the germline V gene. The V gene lost 1 base and the J gene lost 8 bases, with 10 bases spanning the gap. CDR3 length: 13 residues. CDR3 region: CASSLFRGSTQYF. The CDR3 bases are TGTGCCAGCAGTTTATTCCGCGGCAGTACGCAGTATTTT.

This clonotype appeared many times. The chain has TRBV28 and TRBJ2-5; D ambiguous. CDR1 is MDHEN and CDR2 is SYDVKM in the germline V gene. CDR3 length equals 13 residues. V shed 2 bases and J shed 2 bases, with 6 bases lying between them. The CDR3 sequence is CASSLPLQETQYF. CDR3 nucleotides: TGTGCCAGCAGTTTACCTCTTCAAGAGACCCAGTACTTC.

Ten or more counts support this clonotype. The chain has TRBV5-1 and TRBJ1-2, with 8 bases that match TRBD1. Germline V gene sequence: CDR1 SGHRS, CDR2 YFSETQ. Trimming cost V 3 bases and J 9 bases; bases outside gene matches: 4. The CDR3 covers 12 residues. The CDR3 region has the DNA TGCGCCAGCAGCTCGGACAGGGTGAGCTACACCTTC. The encoded protein is CASSSDRVSYTF.

This clonotype was picked up many times. The V and J genes are TRBV28 and TRBJ2-3; TRBD1 matches 8 bases. V lost 8 bases and J lost 2; bases outside the gene matches: 6. Germline CDR1 reads MDHEN; CDR2 reads SYDVKM. The CDR3 is 14 amino acids. CDR3 in DNA: TGTGCCAGCGCCCCGACAGGGGCCACAGATACGCAGTATTTT. It is translated as CASAPTGATDTQYF.

This clonotype was seen repeatedly, ten times or more. The J gene is TRBJ2-5, the V gene TRBV6-2 or TRBV6-3; no reliable D call. Trimming took off 8 bases at V and 4 bases at J, with 14 bases between the two ends. From germline, CDR1 is MNHEY and CDR2 SVGEGT. The CDR3 spans 13 residues. The CDR3 is CASSRFRGETQYF. DNA of the CDR3: TGTGCCAGCTCGAGGTTTCGAGGAGAGACCCAGTACTTC.

This clonotype appeared a few times. The gene calls are TRBV24-1 and TRBJ2-7; a possible D gene is TRBD2 (7 bases). The germline V gene has CDR1 KGHDR and CDR2 SFDVKD. This CDR3 region has 17 residues. V was clipped by 4 bases and J by 3 bases, with 21 bases between them. CDR3 protein: CATSDHRGGGASYEQYF. The CDR3 DNA is TGTGCCACCAGTGACCACCGAGGGGGAGGGGCGAGCTACGAGCAGTACTTC.

This clonotype was counted only a few times. This chain uses TRBV20-1 with TRBJ2-2, with D tentatively TRBD2 (6 bases). Germline values: CDR1 DFQATT, CDR2 SNEGSKA (reference sequence). Trimming took off 2 bases at V and 5 bases at J, with 12 bases between the two ends. This CDR3 region has 14 residues. The CDR3 loop is CSARSGSGTGELFF. The CDR3 nucleotides read TGCAGTGCTAGATCCGGGAGTGGGACCGGGGAGCTGTTTTTT.

This clonotype was seen repeatedly, ten times or more. The chain combines TRBV28 with TRBJ1-5, with unresolved D. The CDR3 is 10 amino acids. CDR1 and CDR2 from the germline V gene are MDHEN and SYDVKM. The DNA for the CDR3 is TGTACAAGCGGTAGGCAGCCCCAGCATTTT. Protein product: CTSGRQPQHF.

In the case of this clonotype: A much bigger clone sits one base away, suggesting this may be a read error. V and J are TRBV6-2 or TRBV6-3 and TRBJ2-2; 10 positions agree with TRBD1. Per germline, CDR1 MNHEY and CDR2 SVGEGT. The junction had 9 bases not matched to a gene; V was cut back by 10 bases and J by 7 bases. The CDR3 runs to 14 residues. CDR3 DNA sequence: TGTGCCACCAGCCGACAGGGGGCAGGCGGGGAGCTGTTTTTT. It encodes CATSRQGAGGELFF.